This TCR beta chain was sequenced during a study of T cells in women clearing cervical HPV infection. The J segment lost 6 bases and the V segment lost 5 bases, leaving 12 bases of the junction unmatched. Germline values: CDR1 SEHNR, CDR2 FQNEAQ (reference sequence). The CDR3 is 15 residues long. Concerning this clone: Coverage ceases 3 residues before the CDR3 finishes, and the germline J gene fills in the end.

The assay was immunoSEQ multiplex PCR, and TCRdb's table has in-frame clones only and misses some. The sample table includes 25,000 to 35,000 clones. The sequenced sample was blood buffy coat. The receptor was isolated from a woman aged 18 to 75 with a cervical HPV16 infection that either progressed to CIN3+ or cleared (not recorded which). The chain carries TRBV7-9 and TRBJ1-1; 7 positions agree with TRBD1. This chain's CDR3 is CASSPLGGRGAEAFF. CDR3 bases read: TGTGCCAGCAGCCCTCTTGGGGGCAGGGGGGCTGAA.